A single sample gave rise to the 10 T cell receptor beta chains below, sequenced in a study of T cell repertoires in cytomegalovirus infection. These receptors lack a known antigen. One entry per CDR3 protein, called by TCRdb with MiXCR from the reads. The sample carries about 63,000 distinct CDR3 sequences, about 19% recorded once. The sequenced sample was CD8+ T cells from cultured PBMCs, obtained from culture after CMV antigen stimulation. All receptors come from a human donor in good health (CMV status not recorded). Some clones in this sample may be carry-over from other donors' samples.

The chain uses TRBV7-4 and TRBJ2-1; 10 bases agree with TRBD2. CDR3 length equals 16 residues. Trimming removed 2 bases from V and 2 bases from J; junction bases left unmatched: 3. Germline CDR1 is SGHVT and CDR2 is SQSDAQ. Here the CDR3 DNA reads TGTGCCAGCAGCTTATTAGCGGGGGGTGCCTACAATGAGCAGTTCTTC. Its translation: CASSLLAGGAYNEQFF.

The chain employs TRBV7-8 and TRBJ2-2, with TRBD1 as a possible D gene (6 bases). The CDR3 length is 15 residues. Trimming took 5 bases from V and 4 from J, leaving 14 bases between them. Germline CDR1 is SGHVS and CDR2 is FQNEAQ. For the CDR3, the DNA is TGTGCCAGCAGCCCGAAGGGACAAATCACCGGGGAGCTGTTTTTT. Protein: CASSPKGQITGELFF.

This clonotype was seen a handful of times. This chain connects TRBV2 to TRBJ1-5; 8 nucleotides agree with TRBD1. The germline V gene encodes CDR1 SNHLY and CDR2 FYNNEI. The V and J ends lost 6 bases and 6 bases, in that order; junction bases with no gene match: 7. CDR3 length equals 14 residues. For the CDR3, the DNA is TGTGCCAGCAGCGTCGGACAGGGCGTTCAGCCCCAGCATTTT. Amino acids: CASSVGQGVQPQHF.

CDR3 nucleotides: TGTGCCAGCAGTTTATTGGGTAACTATGGCTACACCTTC. This translates into CASSLLGNYGYTF. V and J are TRBV27 and TRBJ1-2; D is uncertain. The V and J ends lost 1 base and 1 base respectively, with 4 bases between them. CDR1 is MNHEY, CDR2 SMNVEV, per germline (reference sequence). The CDR3 is 13 residues long.

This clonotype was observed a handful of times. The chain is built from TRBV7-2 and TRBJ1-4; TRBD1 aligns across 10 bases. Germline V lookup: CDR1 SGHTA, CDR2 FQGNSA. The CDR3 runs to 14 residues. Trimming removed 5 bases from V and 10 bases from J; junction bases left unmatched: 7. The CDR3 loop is CASSRGQGKRKLFF. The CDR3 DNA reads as TGTGCCAGCAGCCGGGGACAGGGGAAGCGAAAACTGTTTTTT. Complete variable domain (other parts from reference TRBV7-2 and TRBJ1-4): GAGVSQSPSNKVTEKGKDVELRCDPISGHTALYWYRQSLGQGLEFLIYFQGNSAPDKSGLPSDRFSAERTGGSVSTLTIQRTQQEDSAVYLCASSRGQGKRKLFFGSGTQLSVL.

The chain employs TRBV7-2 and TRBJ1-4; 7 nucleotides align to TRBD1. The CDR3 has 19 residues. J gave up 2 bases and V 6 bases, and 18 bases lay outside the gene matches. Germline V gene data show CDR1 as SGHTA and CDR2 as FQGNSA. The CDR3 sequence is CASSRRPGQTPTTNEKLFF. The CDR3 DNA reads TGTGCCAGCAGTAGACGTCCGGGACAGACACCAACCACTAATGAAAAACTGTTTTTT. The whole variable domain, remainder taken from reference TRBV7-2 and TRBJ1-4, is GAGVSQSPSNKVTEKGKDVELRCDPISGHTALYWYRQSLGQGLEFLIYFQGNSAPDKSGLPSDRFSAERTGGSVSTLTIQRTQQEDSAVYLCASSRRPGQTPTTNEKLFFGSGTQLSVL.

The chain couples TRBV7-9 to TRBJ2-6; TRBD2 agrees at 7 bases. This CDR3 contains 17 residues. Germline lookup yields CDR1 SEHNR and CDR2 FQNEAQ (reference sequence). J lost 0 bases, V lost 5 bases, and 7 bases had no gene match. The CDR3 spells CASSRRRDYSGANVLTF. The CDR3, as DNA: TGTGCCAGCAGCAGACGCCGGGACTACTCTGGGGCCAACGTCCTGACTTTC.

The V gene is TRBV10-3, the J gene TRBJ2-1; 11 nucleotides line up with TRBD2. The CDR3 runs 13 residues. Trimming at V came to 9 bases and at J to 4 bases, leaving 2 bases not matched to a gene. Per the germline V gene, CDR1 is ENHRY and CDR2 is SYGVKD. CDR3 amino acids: CAILAGEYNEQFF. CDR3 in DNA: TGTGCCATACTAGCGGGGGAATACAATGAGCAGTTCTTC.

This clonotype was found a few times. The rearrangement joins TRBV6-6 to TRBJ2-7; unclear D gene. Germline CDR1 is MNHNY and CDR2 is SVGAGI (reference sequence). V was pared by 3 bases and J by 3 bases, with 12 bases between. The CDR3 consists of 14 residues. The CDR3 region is CASSYVGLLYEQYF. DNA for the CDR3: TGTGCCAGCAGTTATGTGGGCCTCCTCTACGAGCAGTACTTC.

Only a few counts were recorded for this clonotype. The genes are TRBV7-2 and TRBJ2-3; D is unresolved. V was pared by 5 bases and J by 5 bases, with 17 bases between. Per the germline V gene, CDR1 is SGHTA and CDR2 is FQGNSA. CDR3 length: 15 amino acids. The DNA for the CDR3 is TGTGCCAGCAGCGCCCGTGAGAGGCTGGGAGATACGCAGTATTTT. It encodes CASSARERLGDTQYF.